This T cell receptor beta chain was found in a study of T cells in Graves' hyperthyroidism and ophthalmopathy. General observations from the study: Blood also contained most expanded thyroid clonotypes above 0.001.

TCR beta CDR3 sequences were amplified from RNA transcripts. First-round RT-PCR with HTBI primers amplified the TCR CDR3 region. TCRdb reprocessed the multiplex PCR reads via MiXCR and lists one record per CDR3 protein. The table shows around 350,000 distinct CDR3 sequences, with under 15% occurring only once. The CDR3 totals 14 residues. Per the germline V gene, CDR1 is DFQATT and CDR2 is SNEGSKA (reference sequence). Trimming pared 0 bases from V and 5 bases from J, leaving 14 bases between. As concerns this clonotype: Its specificity is unknown.

This TCR was recovered from a woman under 30 with Graves' hyperthyroidism. The rearrangement links TRBV20-1 to TRBJ2-7; maybe TRBD1 (6 bases). Material for sequencing was blood. The CDR3 region is CSARDPRTDNEQYF. The DNA of the CDR3 is TGCAGTGCTAGAGACCCTCGGACAGACAACGAGCAGTACTTC.